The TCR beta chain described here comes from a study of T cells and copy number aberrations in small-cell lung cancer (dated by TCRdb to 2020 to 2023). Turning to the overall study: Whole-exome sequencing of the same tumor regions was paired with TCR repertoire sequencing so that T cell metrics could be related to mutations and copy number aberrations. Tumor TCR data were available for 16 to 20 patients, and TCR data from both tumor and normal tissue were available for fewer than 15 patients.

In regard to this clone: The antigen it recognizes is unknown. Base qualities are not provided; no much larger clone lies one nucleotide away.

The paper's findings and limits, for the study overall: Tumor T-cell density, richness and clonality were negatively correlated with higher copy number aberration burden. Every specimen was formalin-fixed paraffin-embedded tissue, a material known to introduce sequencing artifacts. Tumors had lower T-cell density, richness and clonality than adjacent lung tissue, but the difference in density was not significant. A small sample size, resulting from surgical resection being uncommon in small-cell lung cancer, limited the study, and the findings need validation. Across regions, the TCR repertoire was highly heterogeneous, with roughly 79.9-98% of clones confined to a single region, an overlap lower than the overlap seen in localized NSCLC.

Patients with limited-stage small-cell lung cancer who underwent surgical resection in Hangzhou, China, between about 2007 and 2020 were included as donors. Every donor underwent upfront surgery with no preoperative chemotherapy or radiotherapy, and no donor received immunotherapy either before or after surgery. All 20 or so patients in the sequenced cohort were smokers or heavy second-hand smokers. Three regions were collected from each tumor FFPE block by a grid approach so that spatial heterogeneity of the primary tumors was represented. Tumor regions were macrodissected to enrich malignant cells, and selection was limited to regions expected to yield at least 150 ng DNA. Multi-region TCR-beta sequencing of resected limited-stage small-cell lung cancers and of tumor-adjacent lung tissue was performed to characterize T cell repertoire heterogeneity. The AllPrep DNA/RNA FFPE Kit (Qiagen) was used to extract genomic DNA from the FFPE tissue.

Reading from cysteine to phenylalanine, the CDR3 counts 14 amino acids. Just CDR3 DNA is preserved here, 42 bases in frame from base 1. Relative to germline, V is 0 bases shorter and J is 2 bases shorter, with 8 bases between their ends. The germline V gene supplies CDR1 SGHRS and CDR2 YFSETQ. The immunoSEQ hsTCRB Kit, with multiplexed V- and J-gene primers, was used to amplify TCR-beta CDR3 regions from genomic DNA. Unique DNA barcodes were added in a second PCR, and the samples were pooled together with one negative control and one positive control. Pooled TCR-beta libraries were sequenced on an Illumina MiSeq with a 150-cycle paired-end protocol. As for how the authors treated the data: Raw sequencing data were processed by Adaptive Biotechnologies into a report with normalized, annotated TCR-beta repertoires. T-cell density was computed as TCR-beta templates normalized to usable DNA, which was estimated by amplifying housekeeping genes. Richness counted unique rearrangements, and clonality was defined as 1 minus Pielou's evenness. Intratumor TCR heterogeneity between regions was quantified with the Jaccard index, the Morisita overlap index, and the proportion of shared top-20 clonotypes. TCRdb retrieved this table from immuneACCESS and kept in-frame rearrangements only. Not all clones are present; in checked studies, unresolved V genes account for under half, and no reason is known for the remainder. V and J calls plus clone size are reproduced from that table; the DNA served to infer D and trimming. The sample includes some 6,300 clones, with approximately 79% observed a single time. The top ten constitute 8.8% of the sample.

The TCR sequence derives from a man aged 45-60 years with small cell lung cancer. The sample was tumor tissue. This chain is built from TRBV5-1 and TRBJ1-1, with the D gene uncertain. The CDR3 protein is CASSLGQPNTEAFF. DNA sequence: TGCGCCAGCAGCTTGGGACAACCAAACACTGAAGCTTTCTTT.